This T cell receptor beta chain stems from a study of shared T cell receptors in the human thymus (dated by TCRdb to the early 2020s). The study in broad terms: The study examined how self-reactive, shared T-cell receptor alpha chains are generated in the human thymus.

To note about this clone: Which antigen it targets is not known. No much larger clone is present one base from it, and per-base qualities are unavailable.

Library preparation was by the immunoSEQ multiplex PCR assay. Here the immuneACCESS table is served through TCRdb, limited to in-frame sequences with V and J called. Missing clones are a known gap in these copies; in checked studies unresolved V genes cover under half, and the rest lacks a known reason. This sample holds some 640,000 clones; around 87% were observed only once. The top ten clonotypes cover over 0.008% of the sample. The data also belong to a second study, concerning human thymus T cells. Per that second paper: Donors were immunologically healthy infants undergoing open corrective cardiac surgery for congenital heart defects in Finland. The thymus tissue came from surgical resects taken out during corrective cardiac surgery. Biased V and J gene segment usage appeared to be present in both thymic and peripheral blood repertoires. The related research found that thymic TCR repertoires overlapped highly between unrelated individuals. The study used eight infant thymus samples plus four related peripheral blood samples to characterize TCR alpha and beta repertoires. The cohort included 5 or 6 male and a couple of female infants, with donor ages spanning 7 to 244 days. Thymocytes were released mechanically from tissue and stored at -70 °C as pellets of roughly 9-32 million cells. Genomic DNA was extracted from frozen cell pellets with a QIAsymphony instrument. The immunoSEQ multiplex PCR assay was used to amplify the TCRB and TCRAD loci from a standardized quantity of quality-controlled genomic DNA. The amplicons covered the V(D)J region and were long enough to include the CDR3 and to identify the V and J genes. The amplicons were sequenced on an Illumina platform via the commercial immunoSEQ service. Corrections for primer bias and sequencing errors followed previously described methods, while TCRAD and TCRB definitions were based on the IMGT database. The repertoires were analysed using immunoSEQ Analyzer 3.0 and VDJTools for basic statistics, V/J segment usage, diversity estimates, rarefaction and pairwise overlap. Chao1, ChaoE, Efron-Thisted, Shannon and inverse Simpson indices were used to estimate diversity, which was also estimated on datasets down-sampled to the smallest sample. Repertoire overlap used strict matching of CDR3 nucleotide sequence, V gene and J gene, with Jaccard-based multidimensional scaling clustering. On average, roughly 850,000 unique TCRB clonotypes were obtained from thymus samples, compared with about 84,000 from blood samples.

What was sequenced was thymocytes. This clonotype was sampled from a boy under two years old with a congenital heart defect. Donor details come from another sample of the same person, matched by shared clones.

For the CDR3, the sequence is CASSTGQATNEKLFF. In nucleotides, the sequence is TGTGCCAGCAGTACAGGACAAGCAACTAATGAAAAACTGTTTTTT. In this chain, TRBV6-5 is recombined with TRBJ1-4, with TRBD1 perhaps the D gene, on 5 matching bases. There are 15 amino acids in the CDR3, from cysteine to phenylalanine inclusive. The entry retains the CDR3 DNA only, 45 bases that are in frame from base 1. CDR1 and CDR2, looked up from the germline V gene, are MNHEY and SVGAGI. The V and J ends are trimmed by 5 bases and 0 bases, leaving 10 bases between them.